This TCR beta chain was identified in a study of PD-1 blockade in classical Hodgkin lymphoma. Regarding time point: cycle 4 day 1 (C4D1), after 5 to 7 weeks of nivolumab. Each patient's relapse followed autologous stem cell transplantation, and brentuximab vedotin exposure varied. Only in-frame clones appear in the TCRdb table, and some are missing; sequencing was by immunoSEQ multiplex PCR. Altogether over 85,000 clones are present, approximately 90% being singletons, with the ten largest covering 2.5% to 3.5%. V was shortened by 0 bases and J by 7 bases, with 21 bases between the two germline ends. Looked up from germline, CDR1 is MGHRA and CDR2 is YSYEKL. This CDR3 comprises 17 residues.

This clonotype was sampled from a human donor with classical Hodgkin lymphoma. The chain is built from TRBV4-1 and TRBJ1-2, with D perhaps matching TRBD1 (6 bases). The sample here was peripheral blood mononuclear cells (PBMCs), taken before the fourth cycle of nivolumab. The CDR3 coding sequence is TGCGCCAGCAGCCAAGATGAGGTTTCAGGGGCGCGGAGTGGCTACACCTTC. Its translation is CASSQDEVSGARSGYTF.